These 5 T cell receptor beta chains share one sample of origin, sequenced in a study of identical twins. TCRdb recomputed calls from the 5' RACE reads with MiXCR, one row per CDR3 protein. This table holds some 730,000 distinct CDR3 sequences, about 20% found once. Another study also made use of these data, one on T cells expressing NK-cell markers.

Material for sequencing was PBMCs. The receptors come from a woman aged 18-29 years in good health.

This rearrangement joins TRBV3-1 to TRBJ2-5; 10 nucleotides match TRBD2. Germline CDR1 and CDR2: LGHDT and YNNKEL (reference sequence). The junction had 4 bases not matched to a gene; V was cut back by 0 bases and J by 3 bases. The CDR3 consists of 16 residues. CDR3 DNA: TGTGCCAGCAGCCAAGAACTAGCGGGGAGGAAAGAGACCCAGTACTTC. Translated, it gives CASSQELAGRKETQYF.

The chain recombines TRBV12-3 or TRBV12-4 with TRBJ2-7; D perhaps matches TRBD1 (6 bases). Trimming removed 6 bases from V and 5 bases from J, with 14 bases in between. CDR3 length equals 13 residues. DNA for the CDR3: TGTGCCAGCAGCCCACAGGGATGGAACGAGCAGTACTTC. Translating gives CASSPQGWNEQYF.

The chain employs TRBV10-3 and TRBJ2-5; weak D call: TRBD2 (5 bases). The V end was cut by 3 bases, the J end by 3 bases, with 5 bases between. Germline V gene lookup returns CDR1 ENHRY and CDR2 SYGVKD. The CDR3 runs to 12 residues. DNA for the CDR3: TGTGCCATCAGTGACGGGAAAGAGACCCAGTACTTC. It encodes CAISDGKETQYF.

This clonotype appeared a few times. The chain carries TRBV7-9 and TRBJ1-2; possibly TRBD1 for D (6 bases). The germline V and J ends were trimmed by 1 base and 6 bases, with 9 bases remaining between them. The CDR3 loop spans 13 amino acids. The germline V gene has CDR1 SEHNR and CDR2 FQNEAQ (reference sequence). The CDR3 bases are TGTGCCAGCAGCTTAGGGACAGCAGATGGCTACACCTTC. Translating gives CASSLGTADGYTF.

The chain joins TRBV6-2 or TRBV6-3 to TRBJ2-1, with D uncertain. The CDR3 spans 12 residues. The germline CDR1 and CDR2 sequences are MNHEY and SVGEGT. Trimming took 8 bases from V and 6 from J, leaving 11 bases between them. DNA of the CDR3: TGTGCCAGCCTAACCGTCCTCAATGAGCAGTTCTTC. It yields the protein CASLTVLNEQFF.